The next 6 T cell receptor beta chains were all read from a single sample in a study of blood T cell repertoires in COVID-19. Only in-frame clones appear in the TCRdb table, and some are missing; sequencing was by immunoSEQ multiplex PCR. Of approximately 200,000 clones in the sample, just under 90% were seen once. The sequencing input was peripheral blood. The receptor set was obtained from a man in his sixties who had recovered from COVID-19.

This clone was seen just once. The genes are TRBV28 and TRBJ1-3, with a weak D call TRBD1 (6 bases). V gave up 3 bases and J gave up 3 bases, with 12 bases separating them. Germline lookup yields CDR1 MDHEN and CDR2 SYDVKM. The CDR3 consists of 15 residues. The CDR3 DNA reads as TGTGCCAGCAGTTTCGAACAGGGTCGTGGAAACACCATATATTTT. It yields the protein CASSFEQGRGNTIYF.

V and J are TRBV11-3 and TRBJ2-3; D unresolved. The V gene lost 0 bases and the J gene lost 2 bases, with 6 bases spanning the gap. Germline values: CDR1 SGHNT, CDR2 YENEEA. The CDR3 has 14 amino acids. The CDR3 nucleotides are TGTGCCAGCAGCTTAGATCCGTACACAGATACGCAGTATTTT. It specifies CASSLDPYTDTQYF.

The chain's CDR3 is CASSPWQGADNEQFF. The CDR3 DNA reads as TGTGCCAGCAGCCCCTGGCAGGGGGCGGACAATGAGCAGTTCTTC. The chain recombines TRBV9 with TRBJ2-1, with 8 bases identical to TRBD1. Germline CDR1 reads SGDLS; CDR2 reads YYNGEE. CDR3 length: 15 residues. With V trimmed by 4 bases and J by 5 bases, 8 bases remained unmatched.

The chain couples TRBV2 to TRBJ2-7; the match to TRBD2 covers 7 bases. CDR3 length: 12 residues. Losses at the gene ends were 7 bases for V and 4 bases for J; bases not matched to a gene: 4. The germline V gene has CDR1 SNHLY and CDR2 FYNNEI. CDR3 sequence: CASTAREYEQYF. The CDR3 bases are TGTGCCAGCACGGCGCGGGAGTACGAGCAGTACTTC.

This clone has only a few counts. The rearrangement joins TRBV9 to TRBJ2-1; perhaps TRBD2 as D (6 bases). The CDR3 runs 16 residues. Between the trimmed V and J ends, which lost 0 bases and 8 bases, there was a span of 18 bases. Germline lookup yields CDR1 SGDLS and CDR2 YYNGEE. The CDR3 loop is CASSVATPGPSDEQFF. In DNA form, the CDR3 reads TGTGCCAGCAGCGTAGCTACCCCGGGGCCTAGCGATGAGCAGTTCTTC. Together with reference TRBV9 and TRBJ2-1, the CDR3 gives the full variable domain: DSGVTQTPKHLITATGQRVTLRCSPRSGDLSVYWYQQSLDQGLQFLIQYYNGEERAKGNILERFSAQQFPDLHSELNLSSLELGDSALYFCASSVATPGPSDEQFFGPGTRLTVL.

J is TRBJ1-2 and V is TRBV7-8; 7 bases are shared with TRBD1. Germline CDR1 and CDR2: SGHVS and FQNEAQ. With 1 base clipped from V and 9 bases from J, the junction kept 5 bases outside the gene matches. The CDR3 length is 13 residues. The CDR3: CASSLEDRRSYTF. CDR3 bases: TGTGCCAGCAGCTTAGAGGACAGGAGGAGCTACACCTTC.